One sample yielded the 10 T cell receptor beta chains listed below, sequenced in a study of T cell changes during pregnancy in multiple sclerosis. Assay used: immunoSEQ multiplex PCR; TCRdb lists only in-frame clones, some missing. The sample includes 95,000 to 110,000 clones, roughly 92% of them seen just once. The sequences come from peripheral blood, collected after pregnancy. These receptors all stem from a female donor with multiple sclerosis, enrolled in a pregnancy study.

V is TRBV7-9 and J is TRBJ2-3; D gene unclear. Between the trimmed V and J ends, which lost 5 bases and 0 bases, there was a span of 12 bases. The CDR3 runs to 15 residues. From germline, CDR1 is SEHNR and CDR2 FQNEAQ (reference sequence). The CDR3: CASSPTLASTDTQYF. The CDR3 coding sequence is TGTGCCAGCAGCCCGACTTTGGCTAGCACAGATACGCAGTATTTT.

V is TRBV15 and J is TRBJ1-2; 8 nucleotides line up with TRBD1. Looked up from germline, CDR1 is LNHNV and CDR2 is YYDKDF (reference sequence). The CDR3 is 14 residues long. V trimming: 8 bases; J trimming: 6 bases; junction bases outside the gene matches: 11. The CDR3: CATSPVGQEHGYTF. CDR3 coding DNA: TGTGCCACCTCACCTGTGGGACAGGAGCATGGCTACACCTTC. The whole variable domain, filled in from reference TRBV15 and TRBJ1-2, reads DAMVIQNPRYQVTQFGKPVTLSCSQTLNHNVMYWYQQKSSQAPKLLFHYYDKDFNNEADTPDNFQSRRPNTSFCFLDIRSPGLGDTAMYLCATSPVGQEHGYTFGSGTRLTVV.

The chain links TRBV9 to TRBJ2-3, with TRBD2 matching over 14 bases. V shed 0 bases and J 8 bases; nucleotides not matched to a gene: 8. Germline loops: CDR1 SGDLS, CDR2 YYNGEE. The CDR3 runs to 17 residues. The CDR3 region is CASSVDPTSGRAGTQYF. In DNA form, the CDR3 reads TGTGCCAGCAGCGTAGATCCGACTAGCGGGAGGGCCGGTACGCAGTATTTT.

This rearrangement joins TRBV28 to TRBJ1-5, with 7 bases fitting TRBD1. V lost 6 bases and J lost 0; bases outside the gene matches: 5. The germline V gene encodes CDR1 MDHEN and CDR2 SYDVKM. The CDR3 consists of 15 residues. The CDR3 loop reads CASSPRGFSNQPQHF. Written as DNA, the CDR3 is TGTGCCAGCAGCCCCAGGGGGTTTAGCAATCAGCCCCAGCATTTT.

The chain joins TRBV4-3 to TRBJ2-7, with TRBD1 matching 9 bases. After removal of 2 bases from V and 5 bases from J, the junction contained 7 bases not matched to a gene. The CDR3 is made up of 15 amino acids. The germline V gene has CDR1 LGHNA and CDR2 YSLEER. CDR3 nucleotides: TGCGCCAGCAGCCAATCGGGGGACAGGGTCCACGAGCAGTACTTC. Its protein product is CASSQSGDRVHEQYF.

The chain couples TRBV4-2 to TRBJ2-7; 13 nucleotides agree with TRBD2. Germline lookup yields CDR1 LGHNA and CDR2 YNFKEQ. This CDR3 has 18 amino acids. The V gene end was trimmed by 3 bases and the J gene end by 1 base; junction bases not matched to a gene: 9. CDR3 residues: CASSQFTGTSGASYEQYF. In DNA, the CDR3 is TGTGCCAGCAGCCAGTTTACCGGGACTAGCGGGGCATCCTACGAGCAGTACTTC.

The CDR3 DNA sequence: TGTGCCAGCAGGGGGGGACTAGCGATTGAGACCCAGTACTTC. Its protein is CASRGGLAIETQYF. The rearrangement links TRBV2 to TRBJ2-5, with TRBD2 matching 10 bases. J gave up 5 bases and V 6 bases, and 6 bases lay outside the gene matches. The CDR3 has 14 residues. The germline V gene encodes CDR1 SNHLY and CDR2 FYNNEI.

V usage is TRBV19 and J usage is TRBJ1-2, with 8 bases identical to TRBD1. Trimming cost V 3 bases and J 5 bases; bases outside gene matches: 5. CDR3 size: 14 residues. Germline V lookup: CDR1 LNHDA, CDR2 SQIVND (reference sequence). CDR3: CASSIETGGYGYTF. CDR3 DNA: TGTGCCAGTAGTATTGAAACAGGGGGATATGGCTACACCTTC.

This chain connects TRBV4-1 to TRBJ1-1, with TRBD1 identical over 7 bases. Germline-derived CDR1 and CDR2 are MGHRA and YSYEKL. Trimming removed 8 bases from V and 5 bases from J; junction bases left unmatched: 11. The CDR3 has 14 residues. The CDR3 loop is CASAQTGSGTEAFF. DNA of the CDR3: TGCGCCAGCGCCCAGACAGGGTCTGGGACTGAAGCTTTCTTT.

The J gene is TRBJ2-2, the V gene TRBV5-1; TRBD1 matches 8 bases. CDR1 SGHRS and CDR2 YFSETQ come from the germline V gene. The V segment lost 3 bases and the J segment 1 base; nucleotides outside the gene matches: 2. The CDR3 runs to 15 residues. The CDR3 reads CASSWGTGNTGELFF. Written as DNA, the CDR3 is TGCGCCAGCAGCTGGGGGACAGGGAACACCGGGGAGCTGTTTTTT.